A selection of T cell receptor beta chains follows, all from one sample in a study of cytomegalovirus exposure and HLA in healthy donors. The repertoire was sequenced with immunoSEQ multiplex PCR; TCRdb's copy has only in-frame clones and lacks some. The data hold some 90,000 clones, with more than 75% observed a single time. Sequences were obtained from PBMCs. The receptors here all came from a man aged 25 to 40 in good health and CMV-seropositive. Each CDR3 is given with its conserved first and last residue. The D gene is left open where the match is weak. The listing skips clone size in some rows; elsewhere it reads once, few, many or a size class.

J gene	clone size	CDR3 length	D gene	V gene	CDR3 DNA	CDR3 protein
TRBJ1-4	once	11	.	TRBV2	TGTGCCAGCAGTGCGAGAGAAAAACTGTTTTTT	CASSAREKLFF
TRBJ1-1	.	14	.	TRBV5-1	TGCGCCAGCAGCTTGGGCAGTGCGAACACTGAAGCTTTCTTT	CASSLGSANTEAFF
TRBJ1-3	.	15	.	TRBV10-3	TGTGCCATCAGTGACACAGGGAAGATCGGAAACACCATATATTTT	CAISDTGKIGNTIYF
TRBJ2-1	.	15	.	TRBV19	TGTGCCAGTAGTATCCCAGCGGGACACTACAATGAGCAGTTCTTC	CASSIPAGHYNEQFF
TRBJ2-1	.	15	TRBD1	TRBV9	TGTGCCAGCAGCTCCGGGACAGGGGCCGACAATGAGCAGTTCTTC	CASSSGTGADNEQFF
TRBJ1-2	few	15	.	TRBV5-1	TGCGCCAGCAGCTTGGTCGGCGGATCAATCTATGGCTACACCTTC	CASSLVGGSIYGYTF
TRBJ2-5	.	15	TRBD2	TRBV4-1	TGCGCCAGCAGCCAAGGTCAGCGGGGGAGAGGGACCCAGTACTTC	CASSQGQRGRGTQYF
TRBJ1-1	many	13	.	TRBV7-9	TGTGCCAGCAGAATAGAGCACCACACTGAAGCTTTCTTT	CASRIEHHTEAFF
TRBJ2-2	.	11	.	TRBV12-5	TGTGCTAGCGGTGAGACCGGGGAGCTGTTTTTT	CASGETGELFF
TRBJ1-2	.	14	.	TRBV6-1	TGTGCCAGCAGTGAAGCTCTAGACGGCTATGGCTACACCTTC	CASSEALDGYGYTF
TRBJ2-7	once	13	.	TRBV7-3	TGTGCCAGCAGCACACTAGTTTCTCCCGAGCAGTACTTC	CASSTLVSPEQYF
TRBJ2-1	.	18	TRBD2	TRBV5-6	TGTGCCAGCAGCTTGAGTCTAGCGGGGGGGCGGGTGGACAATGAGCAGTTCTTC	CASSLSLAGGRVDNEQFF
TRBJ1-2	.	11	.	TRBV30	TGTGCCTGGGTCCAGGCTGGCGGCTACACCTTC	CAWVQAGGYTF
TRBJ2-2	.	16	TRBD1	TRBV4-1	TGCGCCAGCAGCCCGACGACAGGGGTGCACACCGGGGAGCTGTTTTTT	CASSPTTGVHTGELFF
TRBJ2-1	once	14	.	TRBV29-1	TGCAGCGTTGAAGGGGCCCTGGGGAGAGATGAGCAGTTCTTC	CSVEGALGRDEQFF
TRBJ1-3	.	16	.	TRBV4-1	TGCGCCAGCAGCCAAGGGGCAGGCCGTTTGGGAAACACCATATATTTT	CASSQGAGRLGNTIYF
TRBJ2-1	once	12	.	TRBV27	TGTGCCAGCAGTGACGGGGATAATGAGCAGTTCTTC	CASSDGDNEQFF
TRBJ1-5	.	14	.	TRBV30	TGTGCCTGGAGTGTAGCGGGGAGCAATCAGCCCCAGCATTTT	CAWSVAGSNQPQHF
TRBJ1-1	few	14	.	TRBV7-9	TGTGCCAGCAGCTTAGAGGGGGATCTGACTGAAGCTTTCTTT	CASSLEGDLTEAFF
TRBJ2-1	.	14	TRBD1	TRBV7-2	TGTGCCAGCAGCAGGGACAGGGGGCGCGATGAGCAGTTCTTC	CASSRDRGRDEQFF
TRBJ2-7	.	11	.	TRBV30	TGTGCCTGGACTACAGGGTTCGAGCAGTACTTC	CAWTTGFEQYF
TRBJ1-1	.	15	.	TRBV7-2	TGTGCCAGCAGCCAAGAGACAGATTACTGGACTGAAGCTTTCTTT	CASSQETDYWTEAFF
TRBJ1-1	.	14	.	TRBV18	TGTGCCAGCTCACCGACGGGGGGGAGCACTGAAGCTTTCTTT	CASSPTGGSTEAFF
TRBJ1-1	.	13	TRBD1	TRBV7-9	TGTGCCAGCGGACAGGGGTTGAACACTGAAGCTTTCTTT	CASGQGLNTEAFF
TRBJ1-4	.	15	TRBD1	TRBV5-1	TGCGCCAGCAGCTTTAAGACAGGGGGAGACGAAAAACTGTTTTTT	CASSFKTGGDEKLFF
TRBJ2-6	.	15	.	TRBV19	TGTGCCAGTAGTATCGGGGGATCCGGGGCCAACGTCCTGACTTTC	CASSIGGSGANVLTF
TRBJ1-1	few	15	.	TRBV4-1	TGCGCCAGCAGCCAATGGCAGGCCGTGGACACTGAAGCTTTCTTT	CASSQWQAVDTEAFF
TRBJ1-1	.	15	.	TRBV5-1	TGCGCCAGCACCTTGGACGGGGTGGGGAACACTGAAGCTTTCTTT	CASTLDGVGNTEAFF
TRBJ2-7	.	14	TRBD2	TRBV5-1	TGCGCCAGCAGCGCGGGACTAGCGGGAGACGAGCAGTACTTC	CASSAGLAGDEQYF
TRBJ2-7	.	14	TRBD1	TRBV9	TGTGCCAGCAGCGCCGGGACAGGGTTCTACGAGCAGTACTTC	CASSAGTGFYEQYF
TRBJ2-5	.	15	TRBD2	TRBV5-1	TGCGCCAGTAATAGGCAAGCGGGGCGGACAGAGACCCAGTACTTC	CASNRQAGRTETQYF
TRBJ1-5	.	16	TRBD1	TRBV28	TGTGCCAGCAGCGAAACCTCGGGACAGGCCAATCAGCCCCAGCATTTT	CASSETSGQANQPQHF
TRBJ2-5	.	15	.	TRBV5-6	TGTGCCAGCAGCTTGGAGGGGGGGATCAGAGAGACCCAGTACTTC	CASSLEGGIRETQYF
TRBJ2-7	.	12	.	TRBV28	TGTGCCAGCAGTTTACCAAACTACGAGCAGTACTTC	CASSLPNYEQYF
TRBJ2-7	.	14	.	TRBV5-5	TGTGCCAGCAGCTTGGTAGGCAGGTCCTACGAGCAGTACTTC	CASSLVGRSYEQYF
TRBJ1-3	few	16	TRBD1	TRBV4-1	TGCGCCAGCAGCCCCGGACAGGGACACTCTGGAAACACCATATATTTT	CASSPGQGHSGNTIYF
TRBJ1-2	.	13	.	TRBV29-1	TGCAGCGTTGAAAAGGAGGGAACGTATGGCTACACCTTC	CSVEKEGTYGYTF
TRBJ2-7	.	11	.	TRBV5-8	TGTGCCAGCAGAGGGGGCTACGAGCAGTACTTC	CASRGGYEQYF
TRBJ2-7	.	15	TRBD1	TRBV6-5	TGTGCCAGCAGTTACTCTCCCAGGGGGAACTACGAGCAGTACTTC	CASSYSPRGNYEQYF
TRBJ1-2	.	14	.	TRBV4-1	TGCGCCAGCAGCCAAGTCAGCAGTGCGGTGGGCTACACCTTC	CASSQVSSAVGYTF
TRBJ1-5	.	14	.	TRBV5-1	TGCGCCAGCAGCTTGGCCGGGGTTGGTCAGCCCCAGCATTTT	CASSLAGVGQPQHF
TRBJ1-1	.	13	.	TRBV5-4	TGTGCCAGCAGCCAGGGACTTGGCACTGAAGCTTTCTTT	CASSQGLGTEAFF
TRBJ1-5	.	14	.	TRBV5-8	TGTGCCAGCAGCTTGGGCCAGGGTTATCAGCCCCAGCATTTT	CASSLGQGYQPQHF
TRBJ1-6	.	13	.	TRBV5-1	TGCGCCAGCTGTTTGTCGGATAATTCACCCCTCCACTTT	CASCLSDNSPLHF
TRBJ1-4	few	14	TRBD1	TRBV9	TGTGCCAGCAGCGCACAGGGGGCGGTTGAAAAACTGTTTTTT	CASSAQGAVEKLFF
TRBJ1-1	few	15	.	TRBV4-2	TGTGCCAGCAGCCAAGCGGAGGCTCTGAACACTGAAGCTTTCTTT	CASSQAEALNTEAFF
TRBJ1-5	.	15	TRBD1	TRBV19	TGTGCCAGTAGTAGGACGGACAGGGGGTATCAGCCCCAGCATTTT	CASSRTDRGYQPQHF
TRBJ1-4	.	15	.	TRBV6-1	TGTGCCAGCAGTGAAGACCGGACAGTTAATGAAAAACTGTTTTTT	CASSEDRTVNEKLFF
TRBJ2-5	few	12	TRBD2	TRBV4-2	TGTGCCAGCAGCGGGGGAGGGGAGACCCAGTACTTC	CASSGGGETQYF
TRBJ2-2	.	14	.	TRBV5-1	TGCGCCAGCAGCTTGCTGGGGAGGTTCGGGGAGCTGTTTTTT	CASSLLGRFGELFF
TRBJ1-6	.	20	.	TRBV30	TGTGCCTGGAGTGTTACGACTTTGAGGGGACTTCAGAACAATAATTCACCCCTCCACTTT	CAWSVTTLRGLQNNNSPLHF
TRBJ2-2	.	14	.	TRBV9	TGTGCCAGCAGCGTAGGTAGCGGCACCGGGGAGCTGTTTTTT	CASSVGSGTGELFF
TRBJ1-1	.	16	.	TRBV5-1	TGCGCCAGCAGCTTTATACCGGGACAAACTAACACTGAAGCTTTCTTT	CASSFIPGQTNTEAFF